Listed below are T cell receptor beta chains from one sample, sequenced in a study of shared clonotypes between healthy human individuals. The method was immunoSEQ multiplex PCR; TCRdb's version includes in-frame clones alone and lacks a portion of them. This sample has some 2,000,000 clones, with over 85% found just once. Sequencing was done on a sample of naive CD8+ T cells sorted from blood. The receptors here all came from a man between 18 and 35 years old in good health. Each CDR3 is given with its conserved first and last residue. The D gene is left open where the match is weak. Only part of the rows carry a size: once, few, many, or a class if the clone is expanded.

size,D,V,J,CDR3,DNA
.,TRBD2,TRBV6-6,TRBJ2-2,CASTDLAGITGELFF,TGTGCCAGCACCGATCTAGCGGGCATCACCGGGGAGCTGTTTTTT
.,.,TRBV19,TRBJ1-1,CASSIVPTENTEAFF,TGTGCCAGTAGTATAGTCCCGACAGAGAACACTGAAGCTTTCTTT
.,.,TRBV9,TRBJ2-1,CASSPRLAGHEQFF,TGTGCCAGCAGCCCCCGTCTCGCGGGGCATGAGCAGTTCTTC
.,TRBD1,TRBV4-1,TRBJ1-2,CASTGTEGGYTF,TGCGCCAGCACCGGGACAGAGGGAGGCTACACCTTC
.,.,TRBV30,TRBJ2-1,CAWSPSLDYNEQFF,TGTGCCTGGAGTCCCTCCCTTGACTACAATGAGCAGTTCTTC
.,.,TRBV27,TRBJ2-7,CASSLGGSSYEQYF,TGTGCCAGCAGTTTGGGGGGAAGCTCCTACGAGCAGTACTTC
once,.,TRBV5-4,TRBJ1-2,CASSSEPGDYGYTF,TGTGCCAGCAGCTCGGAACCGGGGGACTATGGCTACACCTTC
.,TRBD1,TRBV4-2,TRBJ2-2,CASSQHYPGQAANTGELFF,TGTGCCAGCAGCCAACATTACCCGGGACAGGCAGCGAACACCGGGGAGCTGTTTTTT
.,.,TRBV30,TRBJ1-1,CAWSDLGGLGRHTEAFF,TGTGCCTGGAGTGATCTAGGGGGGCTCGGGCGTCACACTGAAGCTTTCTTT
.,TRBD2,TRBV7-9,TRBJ2-7,CASSETSGGNEQYF,TGTGCCAGCAGCGAGACTAGCGGAGGGAACGAGCAGTACTTC
.,TRBD1,TRBV28,TRBJ1-5,CASSLTGGGFQPQHF,TGTGCCAGCAGTTTGACAGGGGGCGGTTTTCAGCCCCAGCATTTT
.,.,TRBV5-6,TRBJ2-7,CASSFWGQSFYEQYF,TGTGCCAGCAGCTTCTGGGGGCAATCTTTCTACGAGCAGTACTTC
.,.,TRBV2,TRBJ1-4,CASSDYWQDRNEKLFF,TGTGCCAGCAGTGATTACTGGCAGGACAGAAATGAAAAACTGTTTTTT
.,TRBD2,TRBV5-4,TRBJ2-1,CASSFLAGESNEQFF,TGTGCCAGCAGCTTCCTAGCGGGAGAGTCCAATGAGCAGTTCTTC
once,.,TRBV18,TRBJ2-6,CASSQGSGANVLTF,TGTGCCAGCTCACAGGGTTCAGGGGCCAACGTCCTGACTTTC
.,.,TRBV28,TRBJ2-7,CASSSNQLTPQWSNEQYF,TGTGCCAGCAGTTCCAACCAGTTAACTCCTCAATGGTCCAACGAGCAGTACTTC
.,TRBD2,TRBV30,TRBJ2-5,CAWSDTLAGGLETQYF,TGTGCCTGGAGCGATACTCTAGCGGGGGGGTTGGAGACCCAGTACTTC
.,.,TRBV2,TRBJ2-7,CASNVDADDSYEQYF,TGTGCCAGCAACGTAGACGCAGATGACTCCTACGAGCAGTACTTC
.,TRBD1,TRBV11-2,TRBJ1-2,CASSWDRANYGYTF,TGTGCCAGCAGCTGGGACAGAGCTAACTATGGCTACACCTTC
.,TRBD1,TRBV5-1,TRBJ1-1,CASSFTGEESEAFF,TGCGCCAGCAGCTTTACAGGGGAGGAGAGTGAAGCTTTCTTT
.,.,TRBV9,TRBJ2-7,CASSSPGGEQYF,TGTGCCAGCAGCTCCCCCGGGGGCGAGCAGTACTTC
.,.,TRBV2,TRBJ1-6,CASSEGRVQSPLHF,TGTGCCAGCAGTGAGGGCAGGGTCCAATCACCCCTCCACTTT
.,.,TRBV9,TRBJ2-7,CASSVGAGGAYEQYF,TGTGCCAGCAGCGTAGGGGCAGGAGGAGCCTACGAGCAGTACTTC
.,TRBD2,TRBV7-6,TRBJ2-3,CASSLARTSGGDTQYF,TGTGCCAGCAGCTTAGCCCGGACTAGCGGGGGGGATACGCAGTATTTT
.,.,TRBV4-1,TRBJ2-7,CASSQGGSSTYEQYF,TGCGCCAGCAGCCAAGGAGGCAGCTCCACCTACGAGCAGTACTTC
.,TRBD2,TRBV7-9,TRBJ2-7,CASSLGGGPTYEQYF,TGTGCCAGCAGCTTAGGGGGGGGACCCACCTACGAGCAGTACTTC
once,TRBD1,TRBV9,TRBJ2-7,CASSVEGGAFYEQYF,TGTGCCAGCAGCGTAGAAGGGGGCGCGTTCTACGAGCAGTACTTC
.,.,TRBV7-8,TRBJ1-4,CASSMGLNEKLFF,TGTGCCAGCAGCATGGGACTGAATGAAAAACTGTTTTTT
.,.,TRBV5-1,TRBJ2-3,CASSLVLTRIADTQYF,TGCGCCAGCAGCTTGGTATTAACCCGGATTGCGGATACGCAGTATTTT
.,TRBD1,TRBV6-5,TRBJ1-2,CASSYTGQGFYGYTF,TGTGCCAGCAGTTACACGGGACAGGGATTCTATGGCTACACCTTC
.,.,TRBV7-9,TRBJ1-2,CASSLLSVNYGYTF,TGTGCCAGCAGCTTACTATCGGTAAACTATGGCTACACCTTC
.,.,TRBV27,TRBJ2-7,CASSLTGTHGSYEQYF,TGTGCCAGCAGTTTAACCGGGACCCATGGCTCCTACGAGCAGTACTTC